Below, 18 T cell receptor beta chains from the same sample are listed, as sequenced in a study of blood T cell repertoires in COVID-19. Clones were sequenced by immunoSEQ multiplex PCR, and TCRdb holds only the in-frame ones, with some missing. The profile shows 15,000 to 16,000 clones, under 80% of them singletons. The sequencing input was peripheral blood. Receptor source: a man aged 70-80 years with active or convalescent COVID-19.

CDR3 residues: CASSLSGQGRAEAFF. In nucleotides, the CDR3 is TGTGCCAGCAGTTTGTCCGGACAGGGCAGGGCTGAAGCTTTCTTT. This chain joins TRBV28 and TRBJ1-1; 8 bases line up with TRBD1. The CDR3 consists of 15 residues. The trim removed 3 bases at V and 6 bases at J, leaving 9 bases unmatched. Germline CDR1 is MDHEN and CDR2 is SYDVKM.

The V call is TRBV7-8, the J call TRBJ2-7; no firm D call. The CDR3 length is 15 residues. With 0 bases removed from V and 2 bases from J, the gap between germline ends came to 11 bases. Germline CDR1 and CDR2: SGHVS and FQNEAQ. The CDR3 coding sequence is TGTGCCAGCAGCTTAGCTCGTAATTTTACCTACGAGCAGTACTTC. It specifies CASSLARNFTYEQYF. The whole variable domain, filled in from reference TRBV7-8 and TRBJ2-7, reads GAGVSQSPRYKVAKRGQDVALRCDPISGHVSLFWYQQALGQGPEFLTYFQNEAQLDKSGLPSDRFFAERPEGSVSTLKIQRTQQEDSAVYLCASSLARNFTYEQYFGPGTRLTVT.

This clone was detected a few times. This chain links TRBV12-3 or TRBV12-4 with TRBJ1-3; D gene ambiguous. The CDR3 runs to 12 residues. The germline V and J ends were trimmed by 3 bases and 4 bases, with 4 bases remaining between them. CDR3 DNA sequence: TGTGCCAGCAGTTTTAAAGGAAACACCATATATTTT. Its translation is CASSFKGNTIYF.

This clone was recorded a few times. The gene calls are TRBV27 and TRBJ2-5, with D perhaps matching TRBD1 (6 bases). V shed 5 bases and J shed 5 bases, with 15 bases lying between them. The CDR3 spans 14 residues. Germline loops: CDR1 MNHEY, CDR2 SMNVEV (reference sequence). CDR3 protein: CASSRTGMRETQYF. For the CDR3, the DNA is TGTGCCAGCAGTCGCACAGGGATGAGGGAGACCCAGTACTTC.

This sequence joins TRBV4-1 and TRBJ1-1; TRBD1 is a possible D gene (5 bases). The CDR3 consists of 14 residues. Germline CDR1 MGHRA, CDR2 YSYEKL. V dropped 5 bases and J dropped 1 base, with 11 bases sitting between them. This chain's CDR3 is CASSFETGNTEAFF. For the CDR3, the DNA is TGCGCCAGCAGCTTTGAAACAGGGAACACTGAAGCTTTCTTT.

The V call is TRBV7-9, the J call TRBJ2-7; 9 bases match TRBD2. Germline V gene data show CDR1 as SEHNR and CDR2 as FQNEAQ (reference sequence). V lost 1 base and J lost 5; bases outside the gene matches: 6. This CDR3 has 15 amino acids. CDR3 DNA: TGTGCCAGCAGCTTAGTAGCGGGAGAGTCCCACGAGCAGTACTTC. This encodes CASSLVAGESHEQYF.

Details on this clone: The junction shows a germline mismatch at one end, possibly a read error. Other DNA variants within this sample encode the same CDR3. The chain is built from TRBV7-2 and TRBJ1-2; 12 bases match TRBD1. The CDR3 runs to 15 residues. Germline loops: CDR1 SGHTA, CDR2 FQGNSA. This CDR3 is CASSLVGTGGDGYTF. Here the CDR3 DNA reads TGTGCCAGCAGCTTAGTGGGGACAGGGGGCGATGGTTACACCTTC.

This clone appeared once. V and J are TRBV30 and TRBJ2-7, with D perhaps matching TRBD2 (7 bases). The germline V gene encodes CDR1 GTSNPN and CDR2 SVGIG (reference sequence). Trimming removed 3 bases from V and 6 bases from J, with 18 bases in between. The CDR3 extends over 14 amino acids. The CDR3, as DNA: TGTGCCTGGAGGAAAGGAACAGGGAGGGCCGAGCAGTACTTC. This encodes CAWRKGTGRAEQYF.

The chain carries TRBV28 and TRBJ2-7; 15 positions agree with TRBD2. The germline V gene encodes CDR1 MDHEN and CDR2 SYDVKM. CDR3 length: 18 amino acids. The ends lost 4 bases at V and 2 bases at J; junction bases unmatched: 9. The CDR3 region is CASSSAGLAGGKTYEQYF. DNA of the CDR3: TGTGCCAGCAGTTCGGCTGGACTAGCGGGAGGGAAAACCTACGAGCAGTACTTC. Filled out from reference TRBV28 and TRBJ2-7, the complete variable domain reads DVKVTQSSRYLVKRTGEKVFLECVQDMDHENMFWYRQDPGLGLRLIYFSYDVKMKEKGDIPEGYSVSREKKERFSLILESASTNQTSMYLCASSSAGLAGGKTYEQYFGPGTRLTVT.

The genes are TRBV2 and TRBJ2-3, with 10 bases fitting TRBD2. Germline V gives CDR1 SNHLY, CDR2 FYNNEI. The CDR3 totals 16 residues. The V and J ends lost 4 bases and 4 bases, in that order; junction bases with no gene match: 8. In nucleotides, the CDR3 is TGTGCCAGCAGTGGCGGAGCGGGAGGGCCCGCAGATACGCAGTATTTT. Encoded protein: CASSGGAGGPADTQYF. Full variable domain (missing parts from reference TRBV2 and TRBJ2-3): EPEVTQTPSHQVTQMGQEVILRCVPISNHLYFYWYRQILGQKVEFLVSFYNNEISEKSEIFDDQFSVERPDGSNFTLKIRSTKLEDSAMYFCASSGGAGGPADTQYFGPGTRLTVL.

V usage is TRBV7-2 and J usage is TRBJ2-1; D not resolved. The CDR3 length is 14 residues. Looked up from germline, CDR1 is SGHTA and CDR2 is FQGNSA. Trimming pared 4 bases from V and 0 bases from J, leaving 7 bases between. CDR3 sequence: CASSWYSSYNEQFF. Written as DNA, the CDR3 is TGTGCCAGCAGCTGGTATAGCTCCTACAATGAGCAGTTCTTC.

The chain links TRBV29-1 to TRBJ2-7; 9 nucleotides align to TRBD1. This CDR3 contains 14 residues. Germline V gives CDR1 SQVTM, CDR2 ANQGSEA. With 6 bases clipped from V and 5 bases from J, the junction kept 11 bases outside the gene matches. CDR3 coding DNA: TGCAGCGTCGCCCGTTACAGGGGGCTCGACGAGCAGTACTTC. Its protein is CSVARYRGLDEQYF.

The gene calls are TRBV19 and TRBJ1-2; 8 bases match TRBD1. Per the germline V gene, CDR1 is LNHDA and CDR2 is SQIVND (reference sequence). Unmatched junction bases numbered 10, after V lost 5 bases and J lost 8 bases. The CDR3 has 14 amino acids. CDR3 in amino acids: CASSSLGQVLGYTF. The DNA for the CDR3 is TGTGCCAGTAGTTCGCTGGGACAGGTACTCGGCTACACCTTC.

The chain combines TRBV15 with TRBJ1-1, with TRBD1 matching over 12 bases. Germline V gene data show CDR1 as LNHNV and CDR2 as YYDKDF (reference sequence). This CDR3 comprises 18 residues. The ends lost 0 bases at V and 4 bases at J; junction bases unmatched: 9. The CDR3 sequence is CATSRDLVGQGAPTEAFF. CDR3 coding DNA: TGTGCCACCAGCAGAGATTTAGTGGGACAGGGGGCGCCCACTGAAGCTTTCTTT.

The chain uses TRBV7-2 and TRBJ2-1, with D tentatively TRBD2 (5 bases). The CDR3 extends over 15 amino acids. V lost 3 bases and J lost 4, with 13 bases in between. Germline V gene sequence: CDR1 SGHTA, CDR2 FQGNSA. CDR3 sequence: CASSLTMAIYNEQFF. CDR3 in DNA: TGTGCCAGCAGCTTGACTATGGCGATATACAATGAGCAGTTCTTC.

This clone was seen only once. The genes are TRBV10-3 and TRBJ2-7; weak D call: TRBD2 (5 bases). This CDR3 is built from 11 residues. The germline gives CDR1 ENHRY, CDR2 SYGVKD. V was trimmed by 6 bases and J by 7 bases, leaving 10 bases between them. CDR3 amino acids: CAISRTGEQYF. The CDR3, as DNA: TGTGCCATCAGCAGGACGGGAGAGCAGTACTTC.

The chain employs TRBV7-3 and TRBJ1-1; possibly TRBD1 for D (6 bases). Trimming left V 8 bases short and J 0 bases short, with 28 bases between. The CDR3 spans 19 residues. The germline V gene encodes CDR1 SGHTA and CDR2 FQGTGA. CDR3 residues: CASRGAGGPPRLMNTEAFF. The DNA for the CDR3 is TGTGCCAGCCGAGGGGCGGGGGGCCCCCCGCGGCTTATGAACACTGAAGCTTTCTTT. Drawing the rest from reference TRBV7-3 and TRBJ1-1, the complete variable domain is GAGVSQTPSNKVTEKGKYVELRCDPISGHTALYWYRQSLGQGPEFLIYFQGTGAADDSGLPNDRFFAVRPEGSVSTLKIQRTERGDSAVYLCASRGAGGPPRLMNTEAFFGQGTRLTVV.

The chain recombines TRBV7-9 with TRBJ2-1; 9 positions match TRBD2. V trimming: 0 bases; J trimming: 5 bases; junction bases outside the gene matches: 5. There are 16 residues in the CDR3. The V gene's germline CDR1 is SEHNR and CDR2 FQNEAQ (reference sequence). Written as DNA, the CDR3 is TGTGCCAGCAGCTTAGCCTTAGCGGGGGCCCACAATGAGCAGTTCTTC. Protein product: CASSLALAGAHNEQFF.